Following are 15 T cell receptor beta chains from one sample sequenced in a study of identical twins. TCRdb reprocessed the 5' RACE reads via MiXCR and lists one record per CDR3 protein. Among under 500,000 distinct CDR3 sequences listed, more than 13% were seen once. The data also belong to a second study, concerning yellow fever vaccine responses in identical twins.

The specimen was CD4+ T cells sorted from blood. The origin of the receptors is a woman aged 18-29 years in good health.

This clonotype was observed a few times. The V and J genes are TRBV10-1 and TRBJ2-1; TRBD2 matches 13 bases. V was pared by 6 bases and J by 8 bases, with 4 bases of the junction left unmatched. Germline V CDR1 and CDR2: WNHNN, SYGVQD (reference sequence). This CDR3 contains 14 residues. CDR3 coding DNA: TGCGCCAGCAGCGGACTAGCGGGAGTGGATGAGCAGTTCTTC. This codes for CASSGLAGVDEQFF.

There are a few counts of this clonotype. The rearrangement uses TRBV5-1 and TRBJ2-5, with 11 bases that match TRBD1. The germline CDR1 and CDR2 sequences are SGHRS and YFSETQ. There are 14 residues in the CDR3. After removal of 3 bases from V and 5 bases from J, the junction contained 3 bases not matched to a gene. The chain's CDR3 is CASSWTGGKETQYF. Written as DNA, the CDR3 is TGCGCCAGCAGCTGGACAGGGGGCAAGGAGACCCAGTACTTC.

This clonotype has a count of ten or more. The V and J genes are TRBV5-6 and TRBJ1-4; 10 bases align to TRBD1. The CDR3 contains 16 residues. The V gene's germline CDR1 is SGHDT and CDR2 YYEEEE. The ends lost 1 base at V and 7 bases at J; junction bases unmatched: 7. The CDR3 spells CASSLKGTGDGEKLFF. The CDR3 DNA is TGTGCCAGCAGCTTGAAAGGGACAGGGGACGGTGAAAAACTGTTTTTT.

The gene calls are TRBV4-3 and TRBJ2-3; the D is unclear. Germline CDR1 reads LGHNA; CDR2 reads YSLEER. Trimming stripped 0 bases from V and 4 bases from J, with 11 bases between. This CDR3 contains 15 residues. The CDR3 DNA is TGCGCCAGCAGCCAAGACTTAACCCCGGCAGATACGCAGTATTTT. This sequence encodes CASSQDLTPADTQYF.

The rearrangement joins TRBV7-9 to TRBJ2-1, with 10 bases that match TRBD2. Per the germline V gene, CDR1 is SEHNR and CDR2 is FQNEAQ (reference sequence). With V trimmed by 4 bases and J by 2 bases, 8 bases remained unmatched. The CDR3 covers 17 residues. Here the CDR3 reads CASSSGGLAGAYNEQFF. The CDR3 nucleotides read TGTGCCAGCAGCTCAGGGGGGCTAGCGGGGGCCTACAATGAGCAGTTCTTC.

This clonotype came up many times. V is TRBV12-3 or TRBV12-4 and J is TRBJ2-3; 10 bases are shared with TRBD1. The CDR3 runs 15 residues. The V segment lost 6 bases and the J segment 6 bases; nucleotides outside the gene matches: 9. For the CDR3, the DNA is TGTGCCAGCAGCATGACAGGGGGCGCCCGGGATACGCAGTATTTT. Protein sequence: CASSMTGGARDTQYF.

The table lists this clonotype with a few counts. CDR3 nucleotide sequence: TGTGCCAGCACCCTTAGCGGGGGAGGAGATACGCAGTATTTT. Translated, it gives CASTLSGGGDTQYF. The chain is built from TRBV12-3 or TRBV12-4 and TRBJ2-3; 9 positions match TRBD2. There are 14 residues in the CDR3. Trimming took 7 bases from V and 5 from J; bases not matched to a gene: 7.

V and J are TRBV20-1 and TRBJ2-4, with 9 bases fitting TRBD1. The CDR3 consists of 15 residues. CDR1 DFQATT and CDR2 SNEGSKA come from the germline V gene (reference sequence). J was trimmed by 1 base and V by 6 bases; bases with no gene match: 7. CDR3 residues: CSARPGTGAKNIQYF. The CDR3, as DNA: TGCAGTGCCAGACCCGGGACAGGGGCCAAAAACATTCAGTACTTC.

In its sample, this clonotype was seen many times. The chain carries TRBV20-1 and TRBJ2-5, with D tentatively TRBD1 (6 bases). Germline V gene sequence: CDR1 DFQATT, CDR2 SNEGSKA (reference sequence). The CDR3 is made up of 13 amino acids. The V gene lost 6 bases and the J gene lost 1 base, with 12 bases spanning the gap. This CDR3 is CSARWTVQETQYF. As DNA, the CDR3 is TGCAGTGCCAGGTGGACAGTCCAAGAGACCCAGTACTTC.

Only a few counts were recorded for this clonotype. The gene calls are TRBV21-1 and TRBJ2-7; no DNA check was done on the table's D call, TRBD2. TRBV21-1 is tagged as a pseudogene. This CDR3 spans 14 amino acids. The CDR3 loop is CASSIKGPLGDWNF. As DNA, the CDR3 is TGTGCCAGCAGTATCAAAGGGCCCCTAGGCGATTGGAACTTC.

The genes are TRBV19 and TRBJ2-7; 15 nucleotides agree with TRBD2. The trim removed 8 bases at V and 1 base at J, leaving 0 bases unmatched. Per the germline V gene, CDR1 is LNHDA and CDR2 is SQIVND (reference sequence). The length of the CDR3 is 14 residues. Here the CDR3 reads CASGTSGRSYEQYF. The CDR3 DNA sequence: TGTGCCAGTGGGACTAGCGGGAGGTCCTACGAGCAGTACTTC.

V gene TRBV7-8 combines with J gene TRBJ2-1; D perhaps matches TRBD1 (6 bases). Trimming removed 6 bases from V and 5 bases from J, with 26 bases in between. Germline CDR1 SGHVS, CDR2 FQNEAQ. This CDR3 is 18 amino acids long. CDR3 sequence reads: CASSRLSPGQNRHNEQFF. The CDR3 DNA reads as TGTGCCAGCAGTCGCCTGTCCCCAGGACAGAACCGACACAATGAGCAGTTCTTC.

A few counts support this clonotype. The V and J genes are TRBV6-5 and TRBJ2-1; D not resolved. Germline CDR1 reads MNHEY; CDR2 reads SVGAGI. The CDR3 consists of 15 residues. Trimming took 2 bases from V and 8 from J, leaving 16 bases between them. The CDR3 sequence: CASSYDQNSNDEQFF. CDR3 nucleotide sequence: TGTGCCAGCAGTTACGACCAAAACTCGAACGATGAGCAGTTCTTC.

This chain links TRBV7-9 with TRBJ1-5, with a weak D call TRBD1 (5 bases). The CDR3 is 16 amino acids. V was clipped by 4 bases and J by 4 bases, with 17 bases between them. Germline-derived CDR1 and CDR2 are SEHNR and FQNEAQ (reference sequence). In DNA form, the CDR3 reads TGTGCCAGCAGCTCCCCTGGGGCAGGCGATAATCAGCCCCAGCATTTT. Translation: CASSSPGAGDNQPQHF.

This clonotype was seen a handful of times. This rearrangement joins TRBV15 to TRBJ2-3; 9 nucleotides line up with TRBD2. Trimming took 1 base from V and 2 from J; bases not matched to a gene: 7. Germline CDR1 is LNHNV and CDR2 is YYDKDF (reference sequence). The CDR3 extends over 17 amino acids. The CDR3 coding sequence is TGTGCCACCAGCAGAGGGAACATAGCGGGGGACACAGATACGCAGTATTTT. Its translation: CATSRGNIAGDTDTQYF.